These 28 T cell receptor beta chains share one sample of origin, sequenced in a study of blood T cell repertoires in COVID-19. Assay used: immunoSEQ multiplex PCR; TCRdb lists only in-frame clones, some missing. The data hold 95,000 to 120,000 clones, with over 65% observed a single time. Input material: peripheral blood. These receptors were collected from a woman in her thirties or forties with acute or convalescent COVID-19.

This clone was picked up many times. This chain joins TRBV7-2 and TRBJ2-5, with TRBD2 matching over 8 bases. The junction had 10 bases not matched to a gene; V was cut back by 3 bases and J by 1 base. The CDR3 contains 17 residues. Germline lookup yields CDR1 SGHTA and CDR2 FQGNSA. The chain's CDR3 is CASSFNPAGGVQETQYF. The DNA for the CDR3 is TGTGCCAGCAGCTTTAACCCCGCGGGGGGAGTCCAAGAGACCCAGTACTTC.

This chain connects TRBV4-3 to TRBJ2-7; a possible D gene is TRBD1 (5 bases). V gave up 0 bases and J gave up 9 bases, with 12 bases separating them. CDR3 size: 13 residues. Germline assignment: CDR1 LGHNA and CDR2 YSLEER. CDR3 in amino acids: CASSQDRNRGQYF. CDR3 coding DNA: TGCGCCAGCAGCCAAGACAGGAATAGGGGGCAGTACTTC.

This clone was counted a few times. This chain uses TRBV6-6 with TRBJ1-5; D ambiguous. Deletions cut 7 bases from V and 0 bases from J, with 13 bases between. The CDR3 has 15 amino acids. CDR1 is MNHNY and CDR2 is SVGAGI in the germline V gene (reference sequence). The CDR3 loop reads CASMERRDSNQPQHF. CDR3 DNA sequence: TGTGCCAGCATGGAGAGACGGGATAGCAATCAGCCCCAGCATTTT.

The chain is built from TRBV2 and TRBJ1-6; TRBD1 matches 7 bases. The germline V gene encodes CDR1 SNHLY and CDR2 FYNNEI. J was trimmed by 8 bases and V by 8 bases; bases with no gene match: 6. CDR3 size: 13 residues. The CDR3 here is CASLRDRDSPLHF. CDR3 in DNA: TGTGCCAGCCTCCGGGACAGAGATTCACCCCTCCACTTT.

V is TRBV10-1 and J is TRBJ2-4; TRBD1 agrees at 9 bases. V dropped 6 bases and J dropped 0; count of bases not matched to a gene: 21. This CDR3 contains 21 residues. Germline CDR1 WNHNN, CDR2 SYGVQD (reference sequence). The CDR3 spells CASRARAHRDRDSLAKNIQYF. CDR3 sequence (DNA): TGCGCCAGCAGGGCCCGGGCGCACCGGGACAGGGATTCGCTAGCCAAAAACATTCAGTACTTC.

This clone was found a few times. The CDR3 protein is CASSPGTSGVGYEQYF. Written as DNA, the CDR3 is TGTGCCAGCTCACCCGGGACTAGCGGGGTGGGGTACGAGCAGTACTTC. This sequence joins TRBV18 and TRBJ2-7; 13 positions agree with TRBD2. V lost 3 bases to trimming and J lost 4 bases; unmatched junction nucleotides: 6. The CDR3 is made up of 16 amino acids. CDR1 and CDR2 (germline): KGHSH, LQKENI.

The genes are TRBV28 and TRBJ2-7, with D maybe TRBD2 (6 bases). The CDR3 spans 12 residues. Germline V CDR1 and CDR2: MDHEN, SYDVKM. Trimming removed 8 bases at V and 3 bases at J, with 11 bases between. CDR3 in amino acids: CASGGTLYEQYF. DNA of the CDR3: TGTGCCAGCGGCGGGACTCTCTACGAGCAGTACTTC.

The rearrangement uses TRBV4-3 and TRBJ2-5; 8 bases line up with TRBD2. The length of the CDR3 is 16 residues. The germline gives CDR1 LGHNA, CDR2 YSLEER. The trim removed 4 bases at V and 5 bases at J, leaving 12 bases unmatched. CDR3 residues: CASSPTGGSGGETQYF. CDR3 nucleotides: TGCGCCAGCAGCCCCACGGGTGGCAGCGGGGGTGAGACCCAGTACTTC.

This rearrangement joins TRBV7-8 to TRBJ1-2; 7 nucleotides match TRBD1. Germline CDR1 and CDR2: SGHVS and FQNEAQ. The CDR3 contains 14 residues. V dropped 5 bases and J dropped 4; count of bases not matched to a gene: 7. CDR3 loop: CASSTPGTVYGYTF. In nucleotides, the CDR3 is TGTGCCAGCAGCACGCCTGGGACAGTCTATGGCTACACCTTC.

This clone has a handful of counts. The V call is TRBV5-1, the J call TRBJ1-2, with 10 bases lining up with TRBD1. J lost 6 bases, V lost 4 bases, and 3 bases had no gene match. The CDR3 extends over 13 amino acids. Germline loops: CDR1 SGHRS, CDR2 YFSETQ. CDR3 residues: CASSPTGGDGYTF. CDR3 in DNA: TGCGCCAGCAGCCCGACAGGGGGCGATGGCTACACCTTC.

The chain recombines TRBV19 with TRBJ1-2; D is ambiguous. The V end was cut by 8 bases, the J end by 0 bases, with 10 bases between. The CDR3 runs 13 residues. Germline loops: CDR1 LNHDA, CDR2 SQIVND (reference sequence). The CDR3 DNA reads TGTGCCAGTGATGACAATTCTAACTATGGCTACACCTTC. It translates to CASDDNSNYGYTF.

This chain uses TRBV7-2 with TRBJ2-7, with 7 bases lining up with TRBD1. This CDR3 region has 14 residues. CDR1 and CDR2 from the germline V gene are SGHTA and FQGNSA. With 6 bases clipped from V and 3 bases from J, the junction kept 8 bases outside the gene matches. DNA for the CDR3: TGTGCCAGCAGAAAAGGGACAGTAGGCTACGAGCAGTACTTC. Its translation is CASRKGTVGYEQYF.

J is TRBJ1-1 and V is TRBV7-9; 8 bases agree with TRBD1. J gave up 3 bases and V 5 bases, and 5 bases lay outside the gene matches. This CDR3 has 14 residues. CDR1 is SEHNR, CDR2 FQNEAQ, per germline (reference sequence). This CDR3 is CASSLQGEDTEAFF. The CDR3 DNA follows: TGTGCCAGCAGCCTACAGGGGGAGGACACTGAAGCTTTCTTT.

V usage is TRBV10-3 and J usage is TRBJ2-7; TRBD2 is a possible D gene (6 bases). V was cut by 8 bases and J by 2 bases, with 10 bases left in between. The CDR3 loop spans 12 amino acids. Germline V gene sequence: CDR1 ENHRY, CDR2 SYGVKD. The CDR3 sequence is CAIGGNPYEQYF. The CDR3, as DNA: TGTGCCATCGGGGGGAATCCCTACGAGCAGTACTTC.

The chain is built from TRBV7-9 and TRBJ1-1, with D unresolved. This CDR3 is 15 amino acids long. Germline assignment: CDR1 SEHNR and CDR2 FQNEAQ (reference sequence). With 2 bases removed from V and 0 bases from J, the gap between germline ends came to 10 bases. The CDR3 reads CASSLQPDLNTEAFF. The CDR3 region has the DNA TGTGCCAGCAGCTTACAACCAGACTTGAACACTGAAGCTTTCTTT.

This chain joins TRBV2 and TRBJ1-4; D is possibly TRBD1 (5 bases). The CDR3 has 14 residues. The germline gives CDR1 SNHLY, CDR2 FYNNEI. Trimming took off 7 bases at V and 0 bases at J, with 9 bases between the two ends. The CDR3 bases are TGTGCCAGCAACAGGCCCCCAACTAATGAAAAACTGTTTTTT. Translation gives CASNRPPTNEKLFF.

The chain uses TRBV2 and TRBJ1-1, with TRBD1 matching over 12 bases. After removal of 6 bases from V and 6 bases from J, the junction contained 8 bases not matched to a gene. Germline values: CDR1 SNHLY, CDR2 FYNNEI. This CDR3 has 15 amino acids. As DNA, the CDR3 is TGTGCCAGCAGGGAATCGGGACAGGGGGCCCCTGAAGCTTTCTTT. It encodes CASRESGQGAPEAFF.

This clone appeared a few times. The chain joins TRBV5-1 to TRBJ2-1; tentatively, D is TRBD1 (5 bases). The CDR3 spans 13 residues. Trimming left V 2 bases short and J 7 bases short, with 10 bases between. Germline V gene data show CDR1 as SGHRS and CDR2 as YFSETQ. The CDR3 reads CASSFAQGNEQFF. DNA of the CDR3: TGCGCCAGCAGCTTCGCCCAGGGTAATGAGCAGTTCTTC.

The J gene is TRBJ1-2, the V gene TRBV28; a possible D gene is TRBD1 (5 bases). The CDR3 consists of 16 residues. V lost 2 bases and J 4 bases, leaving 17 bases between the germline ends. Germline CDR1 and CDR2: MDHEN and SYDVKM. The CDR3 region is CASSLRRASTPYGYTF. The CDR3 DNA reads as TGTGCCAGCAGTTTACGCAGGGCGTCTACCCCCTATGGCTACACCTTC.

The chain carries TRBV6-5 and TRBJ2-7; possible D gene TRBD1, 5 bases. Germline lookup yields CDR1 MNHEY and CDR2 SVGAGI. The CDR3 covers 12 residues. Trimming cost V 5 bases and J 8 bases, with 13 bases left between them. In DNA, the CDR3 is TGTGCCAGCAGTACACCGACAGATCAGCAGTACTTC. It is translated as CASSTPTDQQYF.

V is TRBV30 and J is TRBJ1-4, with 12 bases identical to TRBD1. J was trimmed by 6 bases and V by 7 bases; bases with no gene match: 15. The CDR3 contains 17 residues. Germline V gene sequence: CDR1 GTSNPN, CDR2 SVGIG (reference sequence). Here the CDR3 reads CASGKGQGAAKDEKLFF. The CDR3 DNA reads TGTGCCTCCGGGAAGGGACAGGGGGCTGCGAAGGATGAAAAACTGTTTTTT.

The rearrangement links TRBV5-1 to TRBJ2-2; D is possibly TRBD1 (5 bases). Trimming removed 2 bases from V and 4 bases from J, with 15 bases in between. The CDR3 contains 16 residues. The germline V gene encodes CDR1 SGHRS and CDR2 YFSETQ. The DNA for the CDR3 is TGCGCCAGCAGCTTATCCTTGTCAGGGCGCACCGGGGAGCTGTTTTTT. Translation gives CASSLSLSGRTGELFF.

This clone was seen only a few times. The genes are TRBV5-5 and TRBJ1-3; 7 bases fit TRBD1. Germline V gives CDR1 SGHKS, CDR2 YYEKEE (reference sequence). V lost 0 bases to trimming and J lost 0 bases; unmatched junction nucleotides: 3. The CDR3 loop spans 16 amino acids. The DNA of the CDR3 is TGTGCCAGCAGCTTGGAACAGGGGCTCTCTGGAAACACCATATATTTT. It specifies CASSLEQGLSGNTIYF.

A word on this clone: This same CDR3 is encoded by further DNA sequences in the sample. The rearrangement joins TRBV28 to TRBJ2-7; 10 bases align to TRBD1. The V segment lost 2 bases and the J segment 4 bases; nucleotides outside the gene matches: 5. Looked up from germline, CDR1 is MDHEN and CDR2 is SYDVKM. The CDR3 spans 15 residues. The CDR3 protein is CASSLGGGQGYEQYF. CDR3 nucleotides: TGTGCCAGCAGTTTAGGGGGGGGACAGGGGTACGAGCAGTACTTC.

The chain is built from TRBV6-5 and TRBJ2-5, with D unclear. The V gene's germline CDR1 is MNHEY and CDR2 SVGAGI. Trimming cost V 0 bases and J 5 bases, with 13 bases left between them. The CDR3 is 15 amino acids. The CDR3 DNA follows: TGTGCCAGCAGTTACTCTTCTATGAGTGGTGAGACCCAGTACTTC. It yields the protein CASSYSSMSGETQYF.

The rearrangement joins TRBV11-2 to TRBJ2-2, with 8 bases identical to TRBD2. CDR1 is SGHAT and CDR2 is FQNNGV in the germline V gene. The length of the CDR3 is 15 residues. The J segment lost 7 bases and the V segment lost 8 bases, leaving 12 bases of the junction unmatched. CDR3 loop: CASGPGRAGVGELFF. The CDR3 DNA reads as TGTGCCAGCGGACCAGGGCGAGCGGGGGTCGGGGAGCTGTTTTTT. The full variable domain, its missing parts supplied by reference TRBV11-2 and TRBJ2-2, is EAGVAQSPRYKIIEKRQSVAFWCNPISGHATLYWYQQILGQGPKLLIQFQNNGVVDDSQLPKDRFSAERLKGVDSTLKIQPAKLEDSAVYLCASGPGRAGVGELFFGEGSRLTVL.

Of note for this clone: The junction differs from germline at one of its ends, possibly a read error. The chain carries TRBV18 and TRBJ2-1, with 9 nucleotides matching TRBD1. CDR3 length: 14 amino acids. CDR1 is KGHSH and CDR2 is LQKENI in the germline V gene. Written as DNA, the CDR3 is TGTGCCAGCTCGCCACAGGGGGCTGACAATGAGCAGTTCTTC. It translates to CASSPQGADNEQFF.

A few counts support this clone. The chain joins TRBV7-9 to TRBJ2-2; 11 bases agree with TRBD2. Germline V gene data show CDR1 as SEHNR and CDR2 as FQNEAQ (reference sequence). This CDR3 has 16 residues. V trimming: 4 bases; J trimming: 5 bases; junction bases outside the gene matches: 6. DNA of the CDR3: TGTGCCAGCAGCTCACCTCCTAGCGGGGGGACCGGGGAGCTGTTTTTT. Translated, it gives CASSSPPSGGTGELFF.